The 7 T cell receptor beta chains listed next were all sequenced from one sample in a study of CD8 T cells in ankylosing spondylitis. TCRdb re-derived calls from the 5' RACE reads in MiXCR, one entry per CDR3 protein. The data contain 200,000 to 250,000 distinct CDR3 sequences, roughly a tenth of them singletons. Sequenced sample: blood, either unsorted or a sorted T cell fraction (not recorded which). The receptors were gathered from a male donor with ankylosing spondylitis or in good health (not recorded which).

In its sample, this clonotype was seen a few times. The V and J genes are TRBV11-2 and TRBJ2-2, with TRBD1 matching over 7 bases. Per germline, CDR1 SGHAT and CDR2 FQNNGV. Losses at the gene ends were 3 bases for V and 6 bases for J; bases not matched to a gene: 4. The CDR3 runs 14 residues. The CDR3 region is CASSLIRGSGELFF. CDR3 sequence (DNA): TGTGCCAGCAGCTTGATCAGGGGGTCCGGGGAGCTGTTTTTT.

This clonotype was detected many times. The genes are TRBV20-1 and TRBJ1-1; D might be TRBD1 (6 bases). The germline gives CDR1 DFQATT, CDR2 SNEGSKA (reference sequence). V was shortened by 2 bases and J by 7 bases, with 20 bases between the two germline ends. CDR3 length equals 15 residues. DNA for the CDR3: TGCAGTGCTAGATCCCGACAGGCCCATGTGGGTGAAGCTTTCTTT. Translated, it gives CSARSRQAHVGEAFF.

This clonotype was counted only a few times. The chain recombines TRBV7-3 with TRBJ2-1; perhaps TRBD1 as D (6 bases). V was cut by 5 bases and J by 9 bases, with 11 bases left in between. The CDR3 is made up of 12 amino acids. Germline V gene data show CDR1 as SGHTA and CDR2 as FQGTGA. CDR3: CASSKQGSEQFF. The CDR3 DNA follows: TGTGCCAGCAGCAAACAGGGTAGTGAGCAGTTCTTC.

On this clonotype itself: With a much larger clone just one base away, this may be a read error. The genes are TRBV29-1 and TRBJ2-5; no definite D call. Germline V CDR1 and CDR2: SQVTM, ANQGSEA. The CDR3 runs to 12 residues. Trimming took 4 bases from V and 4 from J, leaving 10 bases between them. Written as DNA, the CDR3 is TGCAGCGTTGGGGGTCCGGGAGAGACCCAGTACTTC. It translates to CSVGGPGETQYF.

The table lists this clonotype with a few counts. CDR3 DNA sequence: TGTGCCAGCAGTCCGTTGGGGACCGGCCCACACGAGCAGTACTTC. It codes for CASSPLGTGPHEQYF. V gene TRBV6-2 or TRBV6-3 combines with J gene TRBJ2-7, with D perhaps assigned TRBD1 or TRBD2 (5 bases each). CDR3 length: 15 residues. Trimming took off 5 bases at V and 5 bases at J, with 19 bases between the two ends. Germline V lookup: CDR1 MNHEY, CDR2 SVGEGT.

This clonotype was counted only a few times. J is TRBJ1-4 and V is TRBV20-1; no firm D call. The CDR3 has 13 amino acids. The V gene lost 4 bases and the J gene lost 7 bases, with 13 bases spanning the gap. Germline lookup yields CDR1 DFQATT and CDR2 SNEGSKA (reference sequence). DNA for the CDR3: TGCAGTGCTATCGACCTAAGAGTTGAAAAACTGTTTTTT. Encoded protein: CSAIDLRVEKLFF.

The sample holds a few counts of this clonotype. The chain combines TRBV10-3 with TRBJ1-3; TRBD1 is a possible D gene (5 bases). Germline CDR1 is ENHRY and CDR2 is SYGVKD. The CDR3 has 15 amino acids. V was trimmed by 4 bases and J by 0 bases, leaving 10 bases between them. Written as DNA, the CDR3 is TGTGCCATCAGTGGACAGCCGGCCTCTGGAAACACCATATATTTT. This translates into CAISGQPASGNTIYF.